The T cell receptor beta chain under discussion was sequenced for a study of T cell responses to AZD1222 COVID-19 vaccine. Study observations and caveats: Donors were mostly white British, more females; clonal diversity possibly underestimated. Two AZD1222 doses significantly raised spike-specific TCR breadth and depth over controls.

TCRdb's copy holds only in-frame clones and misses some; the assay was immunoSEQ multiplex PCR. This sample has tens of thousands of clones; 81% occur once, and the top ten carry 20% to 30%. The CDR3 covers 13 residues. Unmatched junction bases numbered 6, after V lost 4 bases and J lost 9 bases. Germline V gene data show CDR1 as SGHTA and CDR2 as FQGTGA. In its sample, this clone was seen a few times. The antigen is not known. The chain links TRBV7-3 to TRBJ2-1; 7 bases line up with TRBD1. The sequenced sample was peripheral blood, obtained 28 days after the second AZD1222 dose. The TCR was taken from an adult who received the AZD1222 COVID-19 vaccine. The CDR3 DNA reads TGTGCCAGCAGCTCCCAGGACAGGAGTGAGCAGTTCTTC. This encodes CASSSQDRSEQFF.